What follows are 5 T cell receptor beta chains derived from one specimen sequenced in a study of post-analysis software for immune sequencing data. General observations from the study: Controls showed lower frequencies than patients for five TRBV segments, and TRBV5-6, TRBV5-1 and TRBV20-1 were among these.

Prepared TCR beta cDNA libraries contained unique molecular identifiers. Using its own MiXCR run on the PCR reads, TCRdb lists one record per CDR3 protein. The sample lists roughly 600,000 distinct CDR3 sequences; roughly 46% were seen once. Antigens of these TCRs are unknown. Sequences were obtained from blood. The receptors were gathered from a girl aged 5-17 years with multiple sclerosis.

The genes are TRBV12-3 or TRBV12-4 and TRBJ2-5, with unresolved D. CDR3 length: 14 amino acids. With 5 bases removed from V and 7 bases from J, the gap between germline ends came to 17 bases. This CDR3 is CASSNRSSLRTQYF. Written as DNA, the CDR3 is TGTGCCAGCAGTAATCGGAGCTCCCTGAGGACCCAGTACTTC.

The rearrangement links TRBV11-3 to TRBJ2-7, with TRBD1 matching over 7 bases. The tail of the sequence fits TRBJ2-5 better, so the J call may be wrong. The CDR3 runs 15 residues. Per germline, CDR1 SGHNT and CDR2 YENEEA. The CDR3 here is CASSRDRDPLETQYF. In DNA, the CDR3 is TGTGCCAGCAGCCGAGACAGGGACCCTCTGGAGACCCAGTACTTC.

Concerning this clonotype itself: A read error may account for a junction end that differs from germline. This chain links TRBV6-6 with TRBJ2-1; TRBD2 agrees at 10 bases. Looked up from germline, CDR1 is MNHNY and CDR2 is SVGAGI (reference sequence). The CDR3 covers 14 residues. The CDR3 region is CASSYSGGDNEQFF. CDR3 in DNA: TGTGCCAGCAGTTACAGCGGGGGGGACAATGAGCAGTTCTTT.

This chain joins TRBV18 and TRBJ1-1; 7 nucleotides line up with TRBD1. CDR1 KGHSH and CDR2 LQKENI come from the germline V gene. The CDR3 is 13 residues long. V dropped 5 bases and J dropped 5; count of bases not matched to a gene: 5. The CDR3 DNA reads TGTGCCAGCTCAGGGACAGAGGAAACTGAAGCTTTCTTT. This gives the protein CASSGTEETEAFF.

In this sample, this clonotype turned up a few times. The CDR3 coding sequence is TGTGCCAGCAGCCAATACCAGCGGGAAATTTCAAATGAGCAGTTCTTC. As protein: CASSQYQREISNEQFF. The chain recombines TRBV12-3 or TRBV12-4 with TRBJ2-1, with 7 bases lining up with TRBD2. The CDR3 is made up of 16 amino acids. V was pared by 6 bases and J by 7 bases, with 15 bases of the junction left unmatched.